This TCR beta chain was retrieved from a study of a mutant IDH1 vaccine in newly diagnosed glioma. Note on this clone: Its antigen is unidentified.

Time point described: week 35, safety follow-up. A 20-mer mutant IDH1 peptide at 300 ug was injected subcutaneously with topical imiquimod. In germline, CDR1 is SGHVS, CDR2 FNYEAQ. The length of the CDR3 is 14 residues. V dropped 5 bases and J dropped 2 bases, with 9 bases sitting between them. Some clones are missing from TCRdb's copy, which holds only in-frame ones; the method was immunoSEQ multiplex PCR. The sample carries 35,000 to 50,000 clones, about 92% recorded once. The specimen was PBMCs, collected from a glioma patient whose treatment included an IDH1 peptide vaccine. The chain couples TRBV7-6 to TRBJ1-4, with TRBD1 as a possible D gene (5 bases). The receptor's source is a man aged 45 to 65 with glioma. The CDR3 is CASSDRGTNEKLFF. The CDR3 region has the DNA TGTGCCAGCAGCGACCGGGGGACTAATGAAAAACTGTTTTTT. Full variable domain (outside the CDR3, taken from reference TRBV7-6 and TRBJ1-4): GAGVSQSPRYKVTKRGQDVALRCDPISGHVSLYWYRQALGQGPEFLTYFNYEAQQDKSGLPNDRFSAERPEGSISTLTIQRTEQRDSAMYRCASSDRGTNEKLFFGSGTQLSVL.